The source of this TCR beta chain is a study of glioma-infiltrating T cells after dendritic cell vaccination. Assay: immunoSEQ multiplex PCR; the TCRdb copy retains only in-frame clones and omits some. The sample has 85,000 to 110,000 clones; roughly 76% are singletons. Germline loops: CDR1 MGHRA, CDR2 YSYEKL. The CDR3 runs to 18 residues. Trimming cost V 1 base and J 3 bases; bases outside gene matches: 8. This TCR derives from a human donor with glioblastoma. The source material was blood, sampled before dendritic cell vaccination. The chain is built from TRBV4-1 and TRBJ1-3; 11 bases fit TRBD1. This CDR3 is CASSQVRDRGKGGNTIYF. DNA for the CDR3: TGCGCCAGCAGCCAAGTTCGGGACAGGGGGAAAGGTGGAAACACCATATATTTT.